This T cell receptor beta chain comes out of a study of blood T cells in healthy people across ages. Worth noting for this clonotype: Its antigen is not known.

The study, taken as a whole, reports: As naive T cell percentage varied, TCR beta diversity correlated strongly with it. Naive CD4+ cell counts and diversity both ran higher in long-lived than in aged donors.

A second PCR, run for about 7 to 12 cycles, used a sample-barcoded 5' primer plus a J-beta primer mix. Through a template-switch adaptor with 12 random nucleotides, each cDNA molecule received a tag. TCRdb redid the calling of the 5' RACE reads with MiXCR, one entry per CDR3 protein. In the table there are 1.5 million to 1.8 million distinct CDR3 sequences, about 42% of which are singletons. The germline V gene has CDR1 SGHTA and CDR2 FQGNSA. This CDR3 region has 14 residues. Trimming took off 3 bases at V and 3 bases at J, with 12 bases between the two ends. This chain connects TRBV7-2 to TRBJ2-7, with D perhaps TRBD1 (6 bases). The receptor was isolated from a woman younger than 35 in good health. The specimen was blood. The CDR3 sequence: CASSLWDTHYEQYF. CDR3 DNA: TGTGCCAGCAGCTTGTGGGACACCCACTACGAGCAGTACTTC.